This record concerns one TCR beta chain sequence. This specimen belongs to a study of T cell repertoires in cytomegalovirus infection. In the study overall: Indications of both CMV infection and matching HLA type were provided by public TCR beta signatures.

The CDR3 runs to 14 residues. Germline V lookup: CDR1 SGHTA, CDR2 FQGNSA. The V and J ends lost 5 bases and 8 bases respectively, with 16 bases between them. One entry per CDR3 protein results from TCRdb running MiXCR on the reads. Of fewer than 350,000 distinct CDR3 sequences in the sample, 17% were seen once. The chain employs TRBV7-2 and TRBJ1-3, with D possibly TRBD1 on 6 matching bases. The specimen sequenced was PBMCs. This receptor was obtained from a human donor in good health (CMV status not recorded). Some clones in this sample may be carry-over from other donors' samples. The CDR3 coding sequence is TGTGCCAGCAGCATAGGACAGTTTTTAGACACCATATATTTT. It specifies CASSIGQFLDTIYF.